Listed below are T cell receptor beta chains from one sample, sequenced in a study of monozygotic twins with inflammatory bowel disease. TCRdb reprocessed the 5' RACE reads and reports one entry per CDR3 protein, with no DNA. The table for this sample gives about 160,000 distinct CDR3 sequences. Sequenced: blood. The source is a human donor with ulcerative colitis or Crohn's disease, or a healthy co-twin of an affected twin (not recorded which). CDR3s include the opening cysteine and the closing phenylalanine or tryptophan.

V gene,J gene,CDR3 protein
TRBV12-3/TRBV12-4,TRBJ2-7,CASSLGDRGPEQYF
TRBV20-1,TRBJ2-6,CSASSRGTGANVLTF
TRBV5-1,TRBJ2-1,CASSLEAVEVISSYNEQFF
TRBV10-3,TRBJ2-5,CAISEDRASGTQYF
TRBV20-1,TRBJ2-7,CSARGTSGLQQYF
TRBV5-1,TRBJ2-1,CASSWLAGGPNEQFF
TRBV29-1,TRBJ1-2,CSVELRGNYGYTF
TRBV10-3,TRBJ2-3,CAISELGQGATDTQYF
TRBV5-1,TRBJ2-7,CASSLAASVSGEQYF
TRBV28,TRBJ1-1,CASSLLGEAFF
TRBV20-1,TRBJ2-7,CSARDDAGSYEQYF
TRBV3-1,TRBJ1-1,CASSNSGNTEAFF
TRBV7-9,TRBJ2-1,CASSLAPLAGGYNEQFF
TRBV12-3/TRBV12-4,TRBJ2-3,CASSLAKLAGGPFGSDTQYF
TRBV20-1,TRBJ2-1,CSASVKGKTHNEQFF
TRBV5-1,TRBJ2-3,CASSGRDYRSGDTQYF
TRBV27,TRBJ2-3,CASSSGRARGDTQYF
TRBV5-1,TRBJ2-3,CASSPIIPPDTQYF
TRBV19,TRBJ1-1,CASNSGQIVTEAFF
TRBV5-1,TRBJ1-5,CASSLKWDQPQHF
TRBV7-3,TRBJ2-5,CASSLSGGLQETQYF
TRBV24-1,TRBJ2-5,CATGASDRGQETQYF
TRBV5-1,TRBJ2-7,CASSTGSGEQYF
TRBV27,TRBJ2-5,CASSTWTGLGETQYF
TRBV20-1,TRBJ2-7,CSAIDGAGAYEQYF
TRBV7-8,TRBJ2-5,CASSWGLQETQYF
TRBV10-3,TRBJ2-7,CAISESNFHEQYF
TRBV7-6,TRBJ1-4,CASLDGEKLFF
TRBV28,TRBJ1-1,CASSLYGRGGTEAFF
TRBV7-2,TRBJ2-2,CASTPTSGTGELFF
TRBV20-1,TRBJ2-5,CSAPRRSGVLGTQYF
TRBV20-1,TRBJ2-3,CSARALHGLAGAADTQYF
TRBV12-3/TRBV12-4,TRBJ1-3,CASRVQGALRNTIYF
TRBV12-3/TRBV12-4,TRBJ1-1,CASSWALEAFF
TRBV20-1,TRBJ2-7,CSAWTLSSYEQYF
TRBV5-1,TRBJ1-3,CASSGSGNTIYF
TRBV7-9,TRBJ2-7,CASSLSLGQYF
TRBV29-1,TRBJ2-4,CSVEDGELDSLAKNIQYF
TRBV2,TRBJ2-2,CASMTAPGPTGELFF
TRBV7-9,TRBJ2-5,CASSLGMRQGFQETQYF
TRBV6-5,TRBJ2-7,CASSYSGDSEQYF
TRBV25-1,TRBJ2-3,CASSEEPSSTDTQYF
TRBV28,TRBJ1-1,CASSEGQVMNTEAFF
TRBV29-1,TRBJ1-1,CSAAGGGNTEAFF
TRBV29-1,TRBJ1-3,CSVLEGRGNTIYF
TRBV5-4,TRBJ1-1,CASRPTISGARAEAFF
TRBV12-3/TRBV12-4,TRBJ1-6,CASSTGTVNSPLHF
TRBV9,TRBJ2-2,CASSASGSKTGELFF
TRBV5-1,TRBJ1-1,CASSIFMNTEAFF